These T cell receptor beta chains were read from a single sample in a study of blood T cells in healthy people across ages. Each CDR3 protein gets one entry after TCRdb re-called the 5' RACE reads with MiXCR. The table has around 500,000 distinct CDR3 sequences, about 25% seen once; the top ten hold approximately 3.6%. The same sample was also studied in work on T cells of mothers and their children.

The sequenced material came from blood. These receptors were obtained from a boy between 2 and 10 years old in good health. The CDR3 runs from the conserved cysteine through the conserved F or W. The D gene is left open where the match is weak. Clone size appears in some rows only: once, few, many, or a class for an expanded clone.

abundance: -
j_gene: TRBJ2-5
d_gene: TRBD2
v_gene: TRBV5-1
CDR3nt: TGCGCCAGCAGCTTAGGCGGGGGGGCTGCGGAGACCCAGTACTTC
CDR3aa: CASSLGGGAAETQYF

abundance: many
j_gene: TRBJ2-7
d_gene: TRBD1
v_gene: TRBV7-2
CDR3nt: TGTGCCAGCAGCTTAGGGTGGACAGGGGAGGAGCAGTACTTC
CDR3aa: CASSLGWTGEEQYF

abundance: few
j_gene: TRBJ1-1
d_gene: -
v_gene: TRBV21-1
CDR3nt: TGTGCCAGCCGGGAGGGTACCACTGAAGCTTTCTTT
CDR3aa: CASREGTTEAFF

abundance: few
j_gene: TRBJ2-6
d_gene: -
v_gene: TRBV19
CDR3nt: TGTGCCAGTAGTTCCCGACAGGAGACTGGGGCCAACGTCCTGACTTTC
CDR3aa: CASSSRQETGANVLTF

abundance: -
j_gene: TRBJ1-2
d_gene: -
v_gene: TRBV4-3
CDR3nt: TGCGCCAGCAGCCAAGGGCGCGACACCTATGGCTACACCTTC
CDR3aa: CASSQGRDTYGYTF

abundance: many
j_gene: TRBJ2-5
d_gene: TRBD2
v_gene: TRBV20-1
CDR3nt: TGCAGTGCTACGGGAGGGCGGGGGGCCCAAGAGACCCAGTACTTC
CDR3aa: CSATGGRGAQETQYF

abundance: few
j_gene: TRBJ2-7
d_gene: -
v_gene: TRBV5-5
CDR3nt: TGTGCCAGCAGCTTGGTGGGCGCCTTCGGAGGTTACGAGCAGTACTTC
CDR3aa: CASSLVGAFGGYEQYF

abundance: -
j_gene: TRBJ1-4
d_gene: -
v_gene: TRBV4-2
CDR3nt: TGTGCCAGCAGCCAAGGGACGGGCGGGGCGACTAATGAAAAACTGTTTTTT
CDR3aa: CASSQGTGGATNEKLFF

abundance: -
j_gene: TRBJ2-7
d_gene: -
v_gene: TRBV7-8
CDR3nt: TGTGCCAGCAGCTTAGCGGGGGGCCACGAGCAGTACTTC
CDR3aa: CASSLAGGHEQYF

abundance: -
j_gene: TRBJ1-2
d_gene: TRBD1
v_gene: TRBV18
CDR3nt: TGTGCCAGCTCAACAGGACAGGGTTTCGATGGCTACACCTTC
CDR3aa: CASSTGQGFDGYTF

abundance: -
j_gene: TRBJ1-1
d_gene: TRBD1
v_gene: TRBV5-1
CDR3nt: TGCGCCAGCTCCGGGACAGGGGTGATGAACACTGAAGCTTTCTTT
CDR3aa: CASSGTGVMNTEAFF

abundance: -
j_gene: TRBJ1-6
d_gene: -
v_gene: TRBV2
CDR3nt: TGTGCCAGATCTCCCGGGACTAAGGATTCACCCCTCCACTTT
CDR3aa: CARSPGTKDSPLHF

abundance: few
j_gene: TRBJ2-7
d_gene: TRBD1
v_gene: TRBV27
CDR3nt: TGTGCCGGCGCGGGGACAGGGTCAGAGCAGTACTTC
CDR3aa: CAGAGTGSEQYF

abundance: -
j_gene: TRBJ2-3
d_gene: TRBD2
v_gene: TRBV29-1
CDR3nt: TGCAGCGTAGCCTCTAGCGGGAGCACAGATACGCAGTATTTT
CDR3aa: CSVASSGSTDTQYF

abundance: -
j_gene: TRBJ2-1
d_gene: -
v_gene: TRBV12-3/TRBV12-4
CDR3nt: TGTGCCAGCAGTTTCTCCGCGGGAGAGCAGTTCTTC
CDR3aa: CASSFSAGEQFF

abundance: few
j_gene: TRBJ2-1
d_gene: -
v_gene: TRBV7-2
CDR3nt: TGTGCCAGCAGCTTATGGGCAGGGCACTACAATGAGCAGTTCTTC
CDR3aa: CASSLWAGHYNEQFF

abundance: few
j_gene: TRBJ2-3
d_gene: -
v_gene: TRBV5-1
CDR3nt: TGCGCCAGCAGCCGTATAGCGGGACAGGGTGATACGCAGTATTTT
CDR3aa: CASSRIAGQGDTQYF